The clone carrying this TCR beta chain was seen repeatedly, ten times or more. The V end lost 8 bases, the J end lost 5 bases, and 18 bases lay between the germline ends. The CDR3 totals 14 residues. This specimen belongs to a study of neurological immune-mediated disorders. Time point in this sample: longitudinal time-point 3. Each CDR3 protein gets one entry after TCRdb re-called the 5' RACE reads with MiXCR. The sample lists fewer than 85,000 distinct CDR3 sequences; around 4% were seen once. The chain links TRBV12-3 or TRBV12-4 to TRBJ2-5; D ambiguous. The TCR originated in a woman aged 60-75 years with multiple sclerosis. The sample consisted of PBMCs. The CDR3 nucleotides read TGTGCCAGCGGGTCCGTGGATCGTCGGGAGACCCAGTACTTC. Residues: CASGSVDRRETQYF.